The text below deals with one T cell receptor beta chain. The CDR3 end shows no conserved phenylalanine or tryptophan, and so a read error is likely. No cell sorting was done before RNA was extracted from the tissue. The data originate from a study of tumor and adjacent non-tumor tissue in lung cancer. Looking at the study overall: Patients comprised about a dozen adenocarcinoma, 2 squamous cell carcinoma and 1 small cell lung cancer. Each sample yielded about 4.17 million productive TCRbeta reads on average.

The germline CDR1 and CDR2 sequences are DFQATT and SNEGSKA (reference sequence). The CDR3 length is 14 residues. Trimming took off 4 bases at V and 0 bases at J, with 9 bases between the two ends. The library came from three nested PCR rounds adapted from ARM-PCR protocols. TCRdb redid the calling of the multiplex PCR reads with MiXCR, one entry per CDR3 protein. This table holds 120,000 to 150,000 distinct CDR3 sequences, 66% found once. The TCR was taken from a man in his sixties with small cell lung cancer. The chain combines TRBV20-1 with TRBJ2-2; a possible D gene is TRBD2 (6 bases). Sequenced material: lung tumor tissue. CDR3 nucleotides: TGCAGTGCTAAGGACTACACGAACACCGGGGAGCTGTTTTAT. It yields the protein CSAKDYTNTGELFY.